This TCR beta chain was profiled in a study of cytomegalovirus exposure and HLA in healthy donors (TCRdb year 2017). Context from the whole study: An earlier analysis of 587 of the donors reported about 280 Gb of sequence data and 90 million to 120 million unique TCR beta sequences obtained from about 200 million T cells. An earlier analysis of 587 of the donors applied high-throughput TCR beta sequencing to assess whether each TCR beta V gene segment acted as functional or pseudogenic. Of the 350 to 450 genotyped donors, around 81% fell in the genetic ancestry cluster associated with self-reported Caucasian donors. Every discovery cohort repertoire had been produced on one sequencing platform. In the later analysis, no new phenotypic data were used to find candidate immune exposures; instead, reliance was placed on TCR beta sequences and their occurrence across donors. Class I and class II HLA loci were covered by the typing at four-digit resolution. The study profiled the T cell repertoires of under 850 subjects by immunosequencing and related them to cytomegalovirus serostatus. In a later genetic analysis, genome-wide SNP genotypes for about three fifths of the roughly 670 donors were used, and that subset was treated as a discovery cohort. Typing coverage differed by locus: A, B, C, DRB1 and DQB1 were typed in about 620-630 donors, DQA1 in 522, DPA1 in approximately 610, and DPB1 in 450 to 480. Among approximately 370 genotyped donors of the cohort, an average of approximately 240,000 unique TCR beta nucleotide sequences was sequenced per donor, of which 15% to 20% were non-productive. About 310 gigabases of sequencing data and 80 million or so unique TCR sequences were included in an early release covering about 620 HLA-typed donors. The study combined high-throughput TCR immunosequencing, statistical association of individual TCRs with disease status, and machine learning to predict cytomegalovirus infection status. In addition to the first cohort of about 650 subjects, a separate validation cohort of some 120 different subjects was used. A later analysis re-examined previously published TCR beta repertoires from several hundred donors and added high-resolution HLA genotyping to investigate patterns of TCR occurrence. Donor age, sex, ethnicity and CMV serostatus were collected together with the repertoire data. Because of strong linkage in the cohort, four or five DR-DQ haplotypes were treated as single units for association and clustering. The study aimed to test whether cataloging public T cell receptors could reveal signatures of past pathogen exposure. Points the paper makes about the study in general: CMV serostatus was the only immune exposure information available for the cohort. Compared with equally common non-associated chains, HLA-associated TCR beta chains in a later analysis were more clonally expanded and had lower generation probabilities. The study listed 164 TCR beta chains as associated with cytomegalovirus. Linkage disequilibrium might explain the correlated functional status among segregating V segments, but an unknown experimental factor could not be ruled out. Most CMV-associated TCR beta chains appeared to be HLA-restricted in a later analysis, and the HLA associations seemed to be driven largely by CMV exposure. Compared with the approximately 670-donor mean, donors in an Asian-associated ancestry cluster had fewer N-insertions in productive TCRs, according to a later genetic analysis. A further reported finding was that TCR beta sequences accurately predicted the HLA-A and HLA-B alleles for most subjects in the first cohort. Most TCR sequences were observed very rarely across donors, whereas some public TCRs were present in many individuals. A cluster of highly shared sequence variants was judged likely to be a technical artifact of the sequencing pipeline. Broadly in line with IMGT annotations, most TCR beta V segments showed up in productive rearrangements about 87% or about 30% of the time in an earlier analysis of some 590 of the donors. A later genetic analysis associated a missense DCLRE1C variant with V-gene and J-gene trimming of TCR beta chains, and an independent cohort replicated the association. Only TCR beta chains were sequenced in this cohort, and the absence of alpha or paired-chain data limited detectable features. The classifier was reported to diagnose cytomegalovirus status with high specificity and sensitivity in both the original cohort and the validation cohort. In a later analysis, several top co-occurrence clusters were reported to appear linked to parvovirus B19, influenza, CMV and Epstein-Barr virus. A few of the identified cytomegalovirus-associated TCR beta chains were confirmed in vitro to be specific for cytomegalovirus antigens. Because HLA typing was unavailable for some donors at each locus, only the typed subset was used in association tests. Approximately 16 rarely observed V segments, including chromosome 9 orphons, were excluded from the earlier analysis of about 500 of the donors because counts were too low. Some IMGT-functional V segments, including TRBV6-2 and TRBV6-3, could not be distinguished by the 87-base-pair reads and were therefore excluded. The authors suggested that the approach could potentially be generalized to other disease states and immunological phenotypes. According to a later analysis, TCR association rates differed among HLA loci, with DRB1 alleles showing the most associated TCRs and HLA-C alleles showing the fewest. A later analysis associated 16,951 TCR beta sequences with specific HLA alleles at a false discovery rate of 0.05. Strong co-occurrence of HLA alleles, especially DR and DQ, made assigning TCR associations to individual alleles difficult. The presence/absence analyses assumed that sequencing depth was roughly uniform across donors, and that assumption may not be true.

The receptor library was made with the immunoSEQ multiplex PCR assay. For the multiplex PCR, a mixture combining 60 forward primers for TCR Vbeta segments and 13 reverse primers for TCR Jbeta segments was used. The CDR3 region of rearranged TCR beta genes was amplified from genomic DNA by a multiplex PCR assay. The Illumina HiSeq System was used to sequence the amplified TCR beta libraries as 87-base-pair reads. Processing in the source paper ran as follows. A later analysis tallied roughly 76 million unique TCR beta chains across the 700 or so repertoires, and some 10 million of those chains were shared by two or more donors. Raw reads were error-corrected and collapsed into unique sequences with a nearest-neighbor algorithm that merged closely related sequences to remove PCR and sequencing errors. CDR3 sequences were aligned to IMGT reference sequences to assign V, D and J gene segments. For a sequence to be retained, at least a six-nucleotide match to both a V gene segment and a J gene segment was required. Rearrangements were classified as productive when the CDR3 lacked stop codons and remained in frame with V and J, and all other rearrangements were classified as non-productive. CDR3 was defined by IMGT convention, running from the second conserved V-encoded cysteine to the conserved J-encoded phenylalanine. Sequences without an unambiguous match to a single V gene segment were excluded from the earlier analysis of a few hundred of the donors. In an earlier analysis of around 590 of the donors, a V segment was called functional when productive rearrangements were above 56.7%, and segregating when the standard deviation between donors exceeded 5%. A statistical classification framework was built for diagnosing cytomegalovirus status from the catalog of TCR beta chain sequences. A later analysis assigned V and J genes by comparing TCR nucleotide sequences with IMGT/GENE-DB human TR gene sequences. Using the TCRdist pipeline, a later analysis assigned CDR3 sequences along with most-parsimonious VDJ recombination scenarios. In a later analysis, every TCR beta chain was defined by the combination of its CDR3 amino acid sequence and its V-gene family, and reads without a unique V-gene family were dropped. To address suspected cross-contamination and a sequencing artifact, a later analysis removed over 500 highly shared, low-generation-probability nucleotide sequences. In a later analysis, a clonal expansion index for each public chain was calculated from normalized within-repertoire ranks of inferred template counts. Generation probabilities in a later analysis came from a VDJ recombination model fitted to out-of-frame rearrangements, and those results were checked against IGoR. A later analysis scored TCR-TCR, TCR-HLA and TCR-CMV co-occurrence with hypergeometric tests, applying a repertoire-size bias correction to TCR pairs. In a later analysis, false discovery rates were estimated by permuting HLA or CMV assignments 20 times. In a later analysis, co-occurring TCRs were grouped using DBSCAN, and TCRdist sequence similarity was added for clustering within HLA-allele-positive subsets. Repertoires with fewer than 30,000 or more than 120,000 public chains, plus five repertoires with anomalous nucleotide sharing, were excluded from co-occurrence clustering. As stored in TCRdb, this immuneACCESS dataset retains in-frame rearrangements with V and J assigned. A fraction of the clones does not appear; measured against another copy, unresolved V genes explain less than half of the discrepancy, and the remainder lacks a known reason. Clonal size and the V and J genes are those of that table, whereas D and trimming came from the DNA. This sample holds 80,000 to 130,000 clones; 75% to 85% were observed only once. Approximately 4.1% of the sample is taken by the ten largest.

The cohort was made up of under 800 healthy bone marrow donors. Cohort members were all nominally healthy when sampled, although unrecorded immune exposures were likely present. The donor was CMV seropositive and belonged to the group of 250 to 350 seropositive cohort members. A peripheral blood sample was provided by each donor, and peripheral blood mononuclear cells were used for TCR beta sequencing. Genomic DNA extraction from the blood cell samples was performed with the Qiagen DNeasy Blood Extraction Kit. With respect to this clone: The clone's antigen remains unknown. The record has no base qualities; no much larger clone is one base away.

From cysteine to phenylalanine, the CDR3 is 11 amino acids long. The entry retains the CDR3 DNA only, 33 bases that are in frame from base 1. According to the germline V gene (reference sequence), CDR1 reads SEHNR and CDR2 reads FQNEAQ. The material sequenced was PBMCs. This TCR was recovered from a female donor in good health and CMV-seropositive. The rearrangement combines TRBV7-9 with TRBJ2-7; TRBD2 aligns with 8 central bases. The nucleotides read TGTGCTGCCGGGAGGGGGTTCGAGCAGTACTTC. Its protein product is CAAGRGFEQYF.